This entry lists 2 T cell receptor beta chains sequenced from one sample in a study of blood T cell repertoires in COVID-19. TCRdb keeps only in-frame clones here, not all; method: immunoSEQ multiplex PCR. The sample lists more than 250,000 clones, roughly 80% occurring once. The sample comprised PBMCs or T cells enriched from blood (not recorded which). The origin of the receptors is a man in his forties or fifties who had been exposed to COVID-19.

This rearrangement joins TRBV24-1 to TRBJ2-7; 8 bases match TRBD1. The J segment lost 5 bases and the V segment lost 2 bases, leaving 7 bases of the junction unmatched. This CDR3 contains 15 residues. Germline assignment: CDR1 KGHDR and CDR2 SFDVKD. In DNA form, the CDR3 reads TGTGCCACCAGTGATTGGGCGACAGGGGTGGACGAGCAGTACTTC. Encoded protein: CATSDWATGVDEQYF.

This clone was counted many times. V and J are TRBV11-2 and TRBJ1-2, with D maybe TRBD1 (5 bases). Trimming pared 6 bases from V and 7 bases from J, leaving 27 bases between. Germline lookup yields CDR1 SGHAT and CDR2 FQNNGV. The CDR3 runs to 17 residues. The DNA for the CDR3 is TGTGCCAGCAGGCCTCGACAGACCGCCTGGATCGTTAGTGGCTACACCTTC. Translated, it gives CASRPRQTAWIVSGYTF.